One T cell receptor beta chain is described in this entry. These data come from a study of blood T cell repertoires in COVID-19. Study-wide context: Some COVID-19 samples were acute and others convalescent; all came from the United States, Italy and Spain. T cells, B-cell-depleted T cells, or PBMCs supplied cDNA or gDNA.

The V segment lost 4 bases and the J segment 3 bases; nucleotides outside the gene matches: 3. This CDR3 is 13 amino acids long. Germline V gives CDR1 SGHNT, CDR2 YYREEE (reference sequence). Original handling: Researchers report that nucleated cell counts were estimated from reference gene primer amplification. Here immunoSEQ multiplex PCR was the method, and the copy in TCRdb shows in-frame clones only, minus some. The V and J calls and clone size come from that table; D and trimming were worked out from the DNA. This table has some 150,000 clones, about nine tenths appearing once. This sequence joins TRBV5-4 and TRBJ1-2; 7 nucleotides align to TRBD1. The receptor was isolated from a woman aged 55-70 years with active or convalescent COVID-19. The sample was peripheral blood. CDR3 in DNA: TGTGCCAGCAGCGCAGGACAGGACTATGGCTACACCTTC. Translation: CASSAGQDYGYTF.